This is a list of T cell receptor beta chains from one sample in a study of blood T cell repertoires in COVID-19. The method was immunoSEQ multiplex PCR; TCRdb's version includes in-frame clones alone and lacks a portion of them. This table holds around 220,000 clones, around 80% found once. The material sequenced was peripheral blood. The receptor set was obtained from a woman of 80 years or more with acute or convalescent COVID-19. CDR3s include the opening cysteine and the closing phenylalanine or tryptophan. A D gene is named only where the DNA matches it firmly. Clone size appears in some rows only: once, few, many, or a class for an expanded clone.

j_gene,d_gene,v_gene,abundance,CDR3aa,CDR3nt
TRBJ2-2,NA,TRBV7-3,many,CASSKGGGETGELFF,TGTGCCAGCAGCAAAGGCGGAGGGGAGACCGGGGAGCTGTTTTTT
TRBJ1-5,TRBD1,TRBV24-1,NA,CATGDRDSNQPQHF,TGTGCCACGGGGGACAGGGATAGCAATCAGCCCCAGCATTTT
TRBJ1-3,NA,TRBV2,NA,CASTRHLNTIYF,TGTGCCAGCACGAGGCACTTGAACACCATATATTTT
TRBJ1-5,NA,TRBV30,NA,CAWSGGRDQPQHF,TGTGCCTGGAGTGGAGGGCGAGATCAGCCCCAGCATTTT
TRBJ1-4,NA,TRBV27,few,CASSLVAYTLGTNEKLFF,TGTGCCAGCAGTTTAGTAGCCTATACCCTGGGTACTAATGAAAAACTGTTTTTT
TRBJ1-2,NA,TRBV6-5,NA,CATTRSSRANYGYTF,TGTGCCACCACCAGGTCGAGCAGGGCGAACTATGGCTACACCTTC
TRBJ2-3,NA,TRBV14,NA,CASSPRTDLTDTQYF,TGTGCCAGCAGCCCTCGGACAGATCTCACAGATACGCAGTATTTT
TRBJ2-7,TRBD1,TRBV11-2,NA,CASSQGQGGYEQYF,TGTGCCAGCAGCCAAGGACAGGGTGGATACGAGCAGTACTTC
TRBJ2-7,TRBD2,TRBV27,NA,CASSLSAGGPNGEQYF,TGTGCCAGCAGTTTATCGGCGGGGGGCCCAAACGGCGAGCAGTACTTC
TRBJ1-3,NA,TRBV27,NA,CASREDAAGNTIYF,TGTGCCAGCAGGGAGGACGCAGCTGGAAACACCATATATTTT
TRBJ1-2,NA,TRBV10-3,NA,CAISESSGVGYTF,TGTGCCATCAGTGAGTCGTCGGGGGTCGGCTACACCTTC
TRBJ2-3,NA,TRBV29-1,many,CSHPDGVTDTQYF,TGCAGCCACCCGGACGGGGTAACAGATACGCAGTATTTT
TRBJ1-1,NA,TRBV5-1,NA,CASSLDTGMNTEAFF,TGCGCCAGCAGCTTGGACACAGGAATGAACACTGAAGCTTTCTTT
TRBJ1-3,NA,TRBV9,once,CASGGDSGNTIYF,TGTGCCAGTGGGGGGGACTCTGGAAACACCATATATTTT
TRBJ2-7,NA,TRBV6-1,NA,CASSEAPGGSYEQYF,TGTGCCAGCAGTGAAGCGCCCGGGGGATCCTACGAGCAGTACTTC
TRBJ2-5,TRBD2,TRBV30,NA,CAWSFSGTSTRETQYF,TGTGCCTGGAGTTTCTCCGGGACTAGCACCAGGGAGACCCAGTACTTC
TRBJ1-1,TRBD1,TRBV7-8,NA,CASSLNVPGQGSTEAFF,TGTGCCAGCAGCTTAAACGTTCCGGGACAGGGGTCCACTGAAGCTTTCTTT
TRBJ2-2,NA,TRBV18,NA,CASSALAPRISGELFF,TGTGCCAGCTCAGCCTTAGCGCCCAGAATCTCCGGGGAGCTGTTTTTT
TRBJ2-2,NA,TRBV29-1,NA,CSVEITGARTGELFF,TGCAGCGTTGAAATCACGGGAGCGCGAACCGGGGAGCTGTTTTTT
TRBJ1-6,NA,TRBV2,NA,CASVQDNSPLHF,TGTGCCAGCGTACAGGATAATTCACCCCTCCACTTT
TRBJ1-2,NA,TRBV3-1/TRBV3-2,NA,CASSQALSGFSYGYTF,TGTGCCAGCAGCCAAGCCCTTTCGGGGTTTTCCTATGGCTACACCTTC
TRBJ2-2,TRBD1,TRBV19,NA,CASSIPGGGELFF,TGTGCCAGTAGTATACCAGGGGGCGGGGAGCTGTTTTTT
TRBJ2-1,TRBD2,TRBV28,NA,CASSYYGLAGKQSAYNEQFF,TGTGCCAGCAGTTATTACGGACTAGCGGGGAAACAGTCCGCCTACAATGAGCAGTTCTTC
TRBJ1-4,TRBD1,TRBV18,NA,CASSLRQGTNEKLFF,TGTGCCAGCTCACTCAGACAGGGAACTAATGAAAAACTGTTTTTT
TRBJ1-1,NA,TRBV5-1,NA,CASSLEGTGIDTEAFF,TGCGCCAGCAGCTTGGAGGGTACGGGGATCGACACTGAAGCTTTCTTT